Presented here are 21 T cell receptor beta chains from one specimen sequenced in a study of cytomegalovirus exposure and HLA in healthy donors. Assay: immunoSEQ multiplex PCR; the TCRdb copy retains only in-frame clones and omits some. The table shows approximately 90,000 clones, with 95% to 98% occurring only once. Sequencing was carried out using PBMCs. These receptors all come from a man between 18 and 29 years old in good health and CMV-seronegative.

V is TRBV29-1 and J is TRBJ1-1, with a weak D call TRBD1 (6 bases). This CDR3 contains 12 residues. Germline CDR1 SQVTM, CDR2 ANQGSEA. V gave up 5 bases and J gave up 6 bases, with 13 bases separating them. CDR3 sequence reads: CSVPTQGSEAFF. CDR3 coding DNA: TGCAGCGTTCCTACACAGGGATCTGAAGCTTTCTTT.

This clone was observed once. This sequence joins TRBV19 and TRBJ1-1, with D unresolved. Trimming removed 5 bases at V and 5 bases at J, with 9 bases between. This CDR3 contains 12 residues. Per germline, CDR1 LNHDA and CDR2 SQIVND (reference sequence). CDR3 in DNA: TGTGCCAGTAGTTCCTTCGTTACTGAAGCTTTCTTT. Its translation: CASSSFVTEAFF.

CDR3 loop: CASRGDSVAPQHF. DNA of the CDR3: TGTGCCAGCAGGGGGGACAGCGTAGCGCCCCAGCATTTT. The rearrangement links TRBV2 to TRBJ1-5; TRBD1 matches at 7 bases. The CDR3 covers 13 residues. Unmatched junction bases numbered 8, after V lost 6 bases and J lost 9 bases. Per germline, CDR1 SNHLY and CDR2 FYNNEI.

The gene calls are TRBV9 and TRBJ1-1, with D unclear. Trimming shortened V by 0 bases and J by 4 bases, and 25 bases separated the two germline ends. Germline values: CDR1 SGDLS, CDR2 YYNGEE. The CDR3 is 19 residues long. The DNA of the CDR3 is TGTGCCAGCAGCGTAGGAAGTCCCCTCCGGGAGGGAGGGCGCACTGAAGCTTTCTTT. Translation gives CASSVGSPLREGGRTEAFF.

The CDR3 sequence: CASSIEGLARDTGELFF. The CDR3 DNA follows: TGTGCCAGTAGTATAGAAGGGTTAGCGAGGGACACCGGGGAGCTGTTTTTT. The rearrangement uses TRBV19 and TRBJ2-2, with D possibly matching TRBD2 (5 bases). The germline CDR1 and CDR2 sequences are LNHDA and SQIVND (reference sequence). The CDR3 length is 17 residues. With 0 bases removed from V and 3 bases from J, the gap between germline ends came to 14 bases.

The gene calls are TRBV19 and TRBJ2-3, with D unresolved. Germline V gives CDR1 LNHDA, CDR2 SQIVND (reference sequence). Deletions cut 4 bases from V and 6 bases from J, with 11 bases between. The CDR3 runs to 13 residues. DNA of the CDR3: TGTGCCAGTAGTACCCGTGTGACTGATACGCAGTATTTT. Protein: CASSTRVTDTQYF.

V is TRBV18 and J is TRBJ2-5; no clear D gene. V lost 5 bases, J lost 3 bases, and 13 bases lay in between. Germline CDR1 reads KGHSH; CDR2 reads LQKENI. The CDR3 is 14 residues long. CDR3 amino acids: CASSLFGGKETQYF. The CDR3 DNA is TGTGCCAGCTCATTGTTCGGCGGTAAAGAGACCCAGTACTTC.

V is TRBV19 and J is TRBJ2-1; 7 bases are a match to TRBD1. The germline V gene encodes CDR1 LNHDA and CDR2 SQIVND (reference sequence). J gave up 6 bases and V 1 base, and 3 bases lay outside the gene matches. This CDR3 contains 14 residues. CDR3 sequence reads: CASSIGQGTNEQFF. The DNA of the CDR3 is TGTGCCAGTAGTATAGGACAGGGAACCAATGAGCAGTTCTTC.

The chain uses TRBV6-5 and TRBJ2-3, with a possible D match to TRBD2 (6 bases). Germline V gives CDR1 MNHEY, CDR2 SVGAGI. V lost 2 bases and J lost 8, with 14 bases in between. There are 14 residues in the CDR3. The CDR3 DNA reads TGTGCCAGCAGTTACGGCGGGGTGGTGGGTACGCAGTATTTT. Its protein is CASSYGGVVGTQYF.

The V gene is TRBV9, the J gene TRBJ1-1; D is uncertain. Germline V lookup: CDR1 SGDLS, CDR2 YYNGEE. The V and J ends lost 4 bases and 6 bases respectively, with 16 bases between them. The CDR3 covers 14 residues. CDR3 in DNA: TGTGCCAGCAGCCCACGAACAGCCTCCCCTGAAGCTTTCTTT. It specifies CASSPRTASPEAFF.

This rearrangement joins TRBV11-3 to TRBJ2-1, with TRBD2 identical over 9 bases. The germline CDR1 and CDR2 sequences are SGHNT and YENEEA. Trimming cost V 5 bases and J 0 bases; bases outside gene matches: 11. The CDR3 runs to 18 residues. DNA for the CDR3: TGTGCCAGCAGCCCCGGTCTAGCGGGGTTATACTCCTACAATGAGCAGTTCTTC. This translates into CASSPGLAGLYSYNEQFF.

This chain joins TRBV15 and TRBJ2-7; the D is unclear. Germline values: CDR1 LNHNV, CDR2 YYDKDF (reference sequence). The CDR3 runs 15 residues. V lost 0 bases to trimming and J lost 9 bases, with 18 bases between them. This chain's CDR3 is CATSRDQKDPSGQYV. The CDR3 DNA sequence: TGTGCCACCAGCAGAGATCAGAAGGACCCCTCAGGGCAGTACGTC.

The gene calls are TRBV30 and TRBJ1-3; D may be TRBD1 (6 bases). The CDR3 runs 15 residues. Trimming removed 2 bases from V and 0 bases from J, with 11 bases in between. Germline V gene data show CDR1 as GTSNPN and CDR2 as SVGIG (reference sequence). The CDR3 sequence: CAWSTDSVSGNTIYF. Written as DNA, the CDR3 is TGTGCCTGGAGTACGGACAGTGTCTCTGGAAACACCATATATTTT. Based on the CDR3 plus reference TRBV30 and TRBJ1-3, the full variable domain is SQTIHQWPATLVQPVGSPLSLECTVEGTSNPNLYWYRQAAGRGLQLLFYSVGIGQISSEVPQNLSASRPQDRQFILSSKKLLLSDSGFYLCAWSTDSVSGNTIYFGEGSWLTVV.

The chain recombines TRBV28 with TRBJ2-2; D gene uncertain. Germline V lookup: CDR1 MDHEN, CDR2 SYDVKM. The CDR3 covers 14 residues. The V end lost 3 bases, the J end lost 0 bases, and 5 bases lay between the germline ends. This chain's CDR3 is CASSFNSNTGELFF. The CDR3 bases are TGTGCCAGCAGTTTCAATTCGAACACCGGGGAGCTGTTTTTT. Full variable domain (rest looked up from reference TRBV28 and TRBJ2-2): DVKVTQSSRYLVKRTGEKVFLECVQDMDHENMFWYRQDPGLGLRLIYFSYDVKMKEKGDIPEGYSVSREKKERFSLILESASTNQTSMYLCASSFNSNTGELFFGEGSRLTVL.

The chain joins TRBV2 to TRBJ2-5; TRBD1 might be the D (5 bases). CDR3 size: 16 residues. The V end was cut by 6 bases, the J end by 4 bases, with 21 bases between. In germline, CDR1 is SNHLY, CDR2 FYNNEI. CDR3 in amino acids: CASRTRYSREGETQYF. Here the CDR3 DNA reads TGTGCCAGCAGGACCCGATATTCCAGGGAAGGAGAGACCCAGTACTTC.

The chain links TRBV19 to TRBJ1-1, with 7 bases lining up with TRBD1. The ends lost 5 bases at V and 4 bases at J; junction bases unmatched: 10. The CDR3 is made up of 15 amino acids. CDR1 LNHDA and CDR2 SQIVND come from the germline V gene (reference sequence). For the CDR3, the DNA is TGTGCCAGTAGTGCCAGACAGGGCATAACCACTGAAGCTTTCTTT. It translates to CASSARQGITTEAFF.

The chain combines TRBV6-6 with TRBJ1-1; D gene ambiguous. CDR3 length equals 12 residues. Looked up from germline, CDR1 is MNHNY and CDR2 is SVGAGI (reference sequence). V was trimmed by 5 bases and J by 4 bases, leaving 8 bases between them. This CDR3 reads CASSPGSTEAFF. The CDR3 DNA reads as TGTGCCAGCAGTCCGGGGTCCACTGAAGCTTTCTTT.

The rearrangement links TRBV27 to TRBJ1-5, with D maybe TRBD1 (5 bases). From germline, CDR1 is MNHEY and CDR2 SMNVEV (reference sequence). Trimming cost V 6 bases and J 10 bases, with 28 bases left between them. The CDR3 covers 17 residues. The CDR3 DNA sequence: TGTGCCAGCAGGGGTTTTTTACGCGGACAAGGAAAGGATCCCCAGCATTTT. Its protein is CASRGFLRGQGKDPQHF.

The rearrangement uses TRBV2 and TRBJ1-3, with D unresolved. The germline gives CDR1 SNHLY, CDR2 FYNNEI. Trimming pared 9 bases from V and 1 base from J, leaving 10 bases between. The CDR3 is 13 residues long. The CDR3 nucleotides read TGTGCCAGTTTCTCGGGTTCTGGAAACACCATATATTTT. Its translation is CASFSGSGNTIYF.

This chain joins TRBV6-5 and TRBJ2-6; a weak D match, TRBD2 (6 bases). The germline gives CDR1 MNHEY, CDR2 SVGAGI. The CDR3 is 13 residues long. Trimming shortened V by 8 bases and J by 1 base, and 6 bases separated the two germline ends. The CDR3 DNA follows: TGTGCCAGCCGGGGGTCTGGGGCCAACGTCCTGACTTTC. It encodes CASRGSGANVLTF.

V gene TRBV10-3 combines with J gene TRBJ2-5; 13 nucleotides agree with TRBD2. Germline V lookup: CDR1 ENHRY, CDR2 SYGVKD. The J segment lost 4 bases and the V segment lost 6 bases, leaving 5 bases of the junction unmatched. This CDR3 region has 15 residues. CDR3 DNA: TGTGCCATCAGCCTGGGACTAGCGGGATCAGAGACCCAGTACTTC. As protein: CAISLGLAGSETQYF.